This TCR beta chain was obtained from a study of T cell responses to AZD1222 COVID-19 vaccine. Study-level information: Doses given second, at about 4 or about 12 weeks, were pooled.

Concerning this clone: The antigen remains unidentified.

Study-wide findings and caveats: There were mostly white British donors and more females than males, and clonal diversity was possibly underestimated. Nearly half of unique spike-specific TCRs reportedly avoided B.1.351 and B.1.1.7 mutated regions. The study found vaccine-associated CD4 TCRs spanning spike, dominant at 160-218 and 743-854.

The V gene's germline CDR1 is MGHRA and CDR2 YSYEKL. Trimming stripped 0 bases from V and 5 bases from J, with 14 bases between. The CDR3 contains 15 residues. Repertoires were generated with immunoSEQ multiplex PCR, while TCRdb's copy carries only in-frame clones and drops some. Of 150,000 or so clones in the sample, roughly nine tenths were seen once. The TCR was taken from an adult in good health. Sequences were derived from peripheral blood, sampled on day 0 of AZD1222 vaccination. The genes are TRBV4-1 and TRBJ2-7; the D is unclear. The CDR3 nucleotides read TGCGCCAGCAGCCAAGATATGGGCCGGTGGGACGAGCAGTACTTC. Its protein product is CASSQDMGRWDEQYF.